This TCR beta chain was recorded in a study of cytomegalovirus exposure and HLA in healthy donors (dated by TCRdb to the late 2010s). For the wider study: An earlier analysis of several hundred of the donors reported 276 Gb of sequence data and 90 million to 120 million unique TCR beta sequences obtained from around 180 million T cells. Across roughly 420 genotyped donors of the cohort, an average of about 240,000 unique TCR beta nucleotide sequences per donor were sequenced, and approximately 19% of those sequences were non-productive. HLA typing included class I and class II loci at four-digit resolution. Five DR-DQ haplotypes were treated as single units for association and clustering because of strong linkage in the cohort. The study used immunosequencing to profile the T cell repertoires of approximately 640 subjects and linked those repertoires to cytomegalovirus serostatus. The study combined high-throughput TCR immunosequencing, statistical association of individual TCRs with disease status, and machine learning to predict cytomegalovirus infection status. The aim of the study was to test whether cataloging public T cell receptors could identify signatures of past pathogen exposure. To study patterns of TCR occurrence, a later analysis re-analyzed previously published TCR beta repertoires from around 660 donors and added high-resolution HLA genotyping. Genome-wide SNP genotypes for about 65% of the 666 donors were used in a later genetic analysis, which treated that subset as a discovery cohort. In addition to the first cohort of approximately 670 subjects, a separate validation cohort of 130 or so different subjects was used. The number of typed donors differed by locus: about 620-640 for A, B, C, DRB1 and DQB1; 500 to 550 for DQA1; some 590 for DPA1; and some 450 for DPB1. Donor age, sex, ethnicity and CMV serostatus were compiled alongside the repertoire data. Every discovery cohort repertoire had been produced on one sequencing platform. Among the roughly 400 genotyped donors, approximately 76% belonged to the genetic ancestry cluster associated with self-reported Caucasian donors. To decide whether each TCR beta V gene segment behaved as functional or pseudogenic, an earlier analysis of some 600 of the donors relied on high-throughput TCR beta sequencing. Rather than using new phenotypic data, the later analysis identified candidate immune exposures from TCR beta sequences and from how often those sequences occurred across donors. Roughly 300 gigabases of sequencing data and around 85 million unique TCR sequences made up an early release that covered 500 to 650 HLA-typed donors. Points the paper makes about the study in general: Compared with the roughly 700-donor mean, donors in an Asian-associated ancestry cluster had fewer N-insertions in productive TCRs, according to a later genetic analysis. The earlier analysis of a few hundred of the donors excluded roughly 17 rarely observed V segments, including chromosome 9 orphons, because counts were too low. A later analysis associated 16,951 TCR beta sequences with specific HLA alleles at a false discovery rate of 0.05. When HLA alleles, especially DR and DQ, strongly co-occurred, TCR associations were difficult to assign to individual alleles. Linkage disequilibrium might explain the correlated functional status among segregating V segments, but an unknown experimental factor could not be ruled out. This cohort had only TCR beta chains sequenced, and the lack of alpha or paired-chain data limited which features could be detected. In a later analysis, HLA-associated TCR beta chains showed more clonal expansion and lower generation probabilities than non-associated chains that were equally common. For the cohort, immune exposure information was limited to CMV serostatus. In a later analysis, TCR association rates were found to vary across HLA loci, with the most associated TCRs seen for DRB1 alleles and the fewest for HLA-C alleles. The authors suggested that the approach could potentially be generalized to other disease states and immunological phenotypes. In an earlier analysis of around 600 of the donors, most TCR beta V segments appeared in productive rearrangements about 87% or about 30% of the time, broadly matching IMGT annotations. A later analysis reported that several top co-occurrence clusters appeared linked to parvovirus B19, influenza, CMV and Epstein-Barr virus. V-gene and J-gene trimming of TCR beta chains was associated with a missense DCLRE1C variant in a later genetic analysis, and the association was replicated in an independent cohort. A further reported finding was that TCR beta sequences accurately predicted the HLA-A and HLA-B alleles for most subjects in the first cohort. A cluster of highly shared sequence variants was judged likely to be a technical artifact of the sequencing pipeline. While some public TCRs were present in many individuals, most TCR sequences turned up only very rarely across donors. Some IMGT-functional V segments, including TRBV6-2 and TRBV6-3, could not be told apart with the 87-base-pair reads, so those segments were excluded. The study listed 150 to 200 TCR beta chains as associated with cytomegalovirus. Because some donors lacked HLA typing at each locus, the association tests relied only on the typed subset. Roughly uniform sequencing depth across donors was assumed in presence/absence analyses, although this assumption may not hold. A later analysis found that most CMV-associated TCR beta chains appeared HLA-restricted, with HLA associations seemingly driven largely by CMV exposure. The classifier was reported to diagnose cytomegalovirus status with high specificity and sensitivity in both the original cohort and the validation cohort. A few of the identified cytomegalovirus-associated TCR beta chains were confirmed in vitro to be specific for cytomegalovirus antigens.

Per the germline V gene (reference sequence), SEHNR is the CDR1 and FQNEAQ is the CDR2. The CDR3 covers 15 residues, taking in both the cysteine and the phenylalanine. Left in the record is the CDR3 DNA by itself, 45 bases read in frame from the first base. Relative to germline, V is 5 bases shorter and J is 1 base shorter, with 15 bases between their ends. In total, around 600 healthy bone marrow donors made up the cohort. Cohort members were all nominally healthy when sampled, although unrecorded immune exposures were likely present. The donor was CMV seropositive and belonged to the group of about 290 seropositive cohort members. Every donor gave a peripheral blood sample, and the peripheral blood mononuclear cells from that sample were used for TCR beta sequencing. The Qiagen DNeasy Blood Extraction Kit was used to extract genomic DNA from the blood cell samples. The protocol used for the library was the immunoSEQ multiplex PCR assay. The multiplex PCR relied on a mix of 60 forward primers for TCR Vbeta segments and 13 reverse primers for TCR Jbeta segments. The CDR3 region of rearranged TCR beta genes was amplified from genomic DNA with a multiplex PCR assay. The Illumina HiSeq System was used to sequence the amplified TCR beta libraries as 87-base-pair reads. The authors' pipeline ran thus. In a later analysis, tens of millions of unique TCR beta chains were counted across the approximately 670 repertoires, and roughly 11 million of these chains were shared by at least two donors. A nearest-neighbor algorithm error-corrected the raw reads and collapsed the reads into unique sequences, merging closely related sequences to remove PCR and sequencing errors. To assign V, D and J gene segments, CDR3 sequences were aligned to IMGT reference sequences. For a sequence to be retained, a match of at least six nucleotides to both a V gene segment and a J gene segment was required. Rearrangements were called productive when the CDR3 lacked stop codons and stayed in frame with V and J; all others were non-productive. Following IMGT convention, CDR3 was defined as the stretch from the second conserved V-encoded cysteine up to the conserved J-encoded phenylalanine. The earlier analysis of a few hundred of the donors excluded any sequence lacking an unambiguous match to a single V gene segment. An earlier analysis of fewer than 750 of the donors called V segments functional above 56.7% productive rearrangements and segregating when the between-donor standard deviation exceeded 5%. A statistical classification framework was developed to diagnose cytomegalovirus status using the catalog of TCR beta chain sequences. V and J gene assignment, in a later analysis, came from comparing TCR nucleotide sequences with IMGT/GENE-DB human TR gene sequences. In a later analysis, CDR3 sequences and most-parsimonious VDJ recombination scenarios were assigned using the TCRdist pipeline. In a later analysis, every TCR beta chain was defined by the combination of its CDR3 amino acid sequence and its V-gene family, and reads without a unique V-gene family were dropped. As a way to deal with suspected cross-contamination and a sequencing artifact, a later analysis dropped more than 500 nucleotide sequences that were highly shared and had low generation probability. For each public chain, a later analysis derived a clonal expansion index from normalized ranks of inferred template counts within each repertoire. A later analysis computed generation probabilities with a VDJ recombination model fitted to out-of-frame rearrangements, and checked the results against IGoR. A later analysis scored TCR-TCR, TCR-HLA and TCR-CMV co-occurrence with hypergeometric tests, applying a repertoire-size bias correction to TCR pairs. In a later analysis, false discovery rates were estimated by permuting HLA or CMV assignments 20 times. In a later analysis, co-occurring TCRs were grouped with DBSCAN, and TCRdist sequence similarity was added when clustering was performed within HLA-allele-positive subsets. Co-occurrence clustering excluded repertoires with fewer than 30,000 or more than 120,000 public chains, plus five with anomalous nucleotide sharing. TCRdb obtained this table from immuneACCESS and retained in-frame rearrangements with V and J assigned. These tables miss some clones; where compared with another copy, unresolved V genes account for less than half of the shortfall, and the remainder is unexplained. For V, J and clone size, that table is used; D and trimming come from the DNA. This sample lists roughly 190,000 clones; around three quarters were detected once. Roughly 2.1% of the sample lies in the top ten.

Turning to this clone: Its antigen is still unknown. No base-level quality is on record; no much larger clone is a single base apart.

In this chain, TRBV7-9 is recombined with TRBJ2-7; matching of 5 bases hints at TRBD1 as the D gene. This sequence was found in a woman under 40 in good health and CMV-seropositive. The sequencing sample was made of PBMCs. The DNA is TGTGCCAGCAGCCCAGGTATGACAGTTTCCTACGAGCAGTACTTC. The resulting protein is CASSPGMTVSYEQYF.